What follows are 18 T cell receptor beta chains derived from one specimen sequenced in a study of shared clonotypes between healthy human individuals (dated by TCRdb to between 2020 and 2021). For the CD8 naive samples, CD45RO-negative cells were positively selected for CCR7, yielding a CD45RA+CCR7+ population from which TemRA cells were excluded. To prepare the library, the immunoSEQ multiplex PCR assay was applied. Entries here come from immuneACCESS through TCRdb and include only in-frame sequences with V and J called. Some clones fail to appear in such tables; in the studies checked, an unresolved V gene covers under half of the shortfall, and the cause of the remainder is unknown. Here the sample has about 2 million clones; 85% to 95% occur a single time. 1.1% of the sample is held by the ten biggest clonotypes. Sequencing was done on a sample of naive CD8+ T cells sorted from blood. The sample's cell subset or site label is to be understood as: CD45RA+CCR7+. Every receptor here comes from a man younger than 35 in good health.

This clone showed up just a few times. The chain couples TRBV18 to TRBJ1-1, with D unresolved. Trimming left V 3 bases short and J 0 bases short, with 14 bases between. CDR1 and CDR2 from the germline V gene are KGHSH and LQKENI. The CDR3 runs to 16 residues. This CDR3 reads CASSPGGGKMNTEAFF. Here the CDR3 DNA reads TGTGCCAGCTCACCTGGCGGCGGCAAAATGAACACTGAAGCTTTCTTT. Looking up the rest from reference TRBV18 and TRBJ1-1 gives the full variable domain: NAGVMQNPRHLVRRRGQEARLRCSPMKGHSHVYWYRQLPEEGLKFMVYLQKENIIDESGMPKERFSAEFPKEGPSILRIQQVVRGDSAAYFCASSPGGGKMNTEAFFGQGTRLTVV.

The V gene is TRBV25-1, the J gene TRBJ2-2; D unclear. The V end was cut by 8 bases, the J end by 1 base, with 8 bases between. Per germline, CDR1 MGHDK and CDR2 SYGVNS. This CDR3 spans 13 amino acids. The DNA for the CDR3 is TGTGCCAGCGTGAGCAGGAACACCGGGGAGCTGTTTTTT. This sequence encodes CASVSRNTGELFF.

In its sample, this clone was seen once. This sequence joins TRBV6-5 and TRBJ2-7, with a tentative D call TRBD2 (6 bases). CDR1 and CDR2 (germline): MNHEY, SVGAGI. The CDR3 has 16 residues. With 0 bases removed from V and 2 bases from J, the gap between germline ends came to 14 bases. The CDR3 region has the DNA TGTGCCAGCAGTTACTCGGTGGGACTGACAACCTACGAGCAGTACTTC. Translation: CASSYSVGLTTYEQYF.

The chain recombines TRBV28 with TRBJ1-5, with D unresolved. CDR3 length equals 17 residues. V shed 3 bases and J shed 0 bases, with 15 bases lying between them. Germline lookup yields CDR1 MDHEN and CDR2 SYDVKM. DNA for the CDR3: TGTGCCAGCAGTTTGTCCACGAGCCCGTATAGCAATCAGCCCCAGCATTTT. This translates into CASSLSTSPYSNQPQHF.

V gene TRBV5-4 combines with J gene TRBJ2-5; 7 nucleotides agree with TRBD2. Unmatched junction bases numbered 10, after V lost 4 bases and J lost 4 bases. Per the germline V gene, CDR1 is SGHNT and CDR2 is YYREEE (reference sequence). This CDR3 has 15 residues. The CDR3 DNA reads TGTGCCAGCAGCGGGAGCGGGACGGAAGGAGAGACCCAGTACTTC. Residues: CASSGSGTEGETQYF.

The rearrangement uses TRBV14 and TRBJ1-2; D uncertain. This CDR3 region has 16 residues. V dropped 0 bases and J dropped 4 bases, with 15 bases sitting between them. Germline V CDR1 and CDR2: SGHDN, FVKESK. CDR3 sequence (DNA): TGTGCCAGCAGCCAAGATCAATGGGGTCGTGGCTATGGCTACACCTTC. Its translation: CASSQDQWGRGYGYTF. Full variable domain (rest looked up from reference TRBV14 and TRBJ1-2): EAGVTQFPSHSVIEKGQTVTLRCDPISGHDNLYWYRRVMGKEIKFLLHFVKESKQDESGMPNNRFLAERTGGTYSTLKVQPAELEDSGVYFCASSQDQWGRGYGYTFGSGTRLTVV.

The rearrangement uses TRBV5-8 and TRBJ2-7, with D possibly being TRBD1 (7 bases). Trimming removed 3 bases from V and 2 bases from J, with 12 bases in between. Germline CDR1 SGHTS, CDR2 YDEGEE. The CDR3 contains 14 residues. The CDR3: CASSWGDSTYEQYF. The CDR3, as DNA: TGTGCCAGCAGCTGGGGGGACAGTACCTACGAGCAGTACTTC.

V gene TRBV28 combines with J gene TRBJ1-1, with a tentative D call TRBD1 (5 bases). V lost 7 bases to trimming and J lost 1 base, with 13 bases between them. The CDR3 has 14 residues. Germline V gives CDR1 MDHEN, CDR2 SYDVKM. CDR3 amino acids: CASTPMGENTEAFF. In DNA, the CDR3 is TGTGCCAGCACCCCAATGGGGGAGAACACTGAAGCTTTCTTT.

The chain combines TRBV12-2 with TRBJ2-6; the D call in the table, TRBD1, was not verified against the DNA. TRBV12-2 is designated a pseudogene. CDR3 length: 19 residues. In DNA, the CDR3 is TGTGCAAGTCGCTTAGCGACCAGGACAGAGGGGACTGGGGCCAACGTCCTGACTTTC. Its protein product is CASRLATRTEGTGANVLTF.

The chain employs TRBV11-2 and TRBJ2-7; weak D call: TRBD2 (6 bases). V gave up 4 bases and J gave up 6 bases, with 10 bases separating them. CDR3 length: 12 residues. CDR1 and CDR2 from the germline V gene are SGHAT and FQNNGV. CDR3 sequence reads: CASSSDYVEQYF. Written as DNA, the CDR3 is TGTGCCAGCAGCTCGGACTACGTCGAGCAGTACTTC.

V is TRBV6-6 and J is TRBJ2-7; 7 bases line up with TRBD2. Germline CDR1 MNHNY, CDR2 SVGAGI (reference sequence). CDR3 length: 15 residues. V shed 7 bases and J 2 bases; nucleotides not matched to a gene: 11. The CDR3 region has the DNA TGTGCCAGCAACCCAGCGGGACTACCCCCCTACGAGCAGTACTTC. Its protein product is CASNPAGLPPYEQYF.

V gene TRBV27 combines with J gene TRBJ2-2; the D is unclear. This CDR3 has 14 residues. The V gene's germline CDR1 is MNHEY and CDR2 SMNVEV (reference sequence). Between the trimmed V and J ends, which lost 5 bases and 5 bases, there was a span of 12 bases. In nucleotides, the CDR3 is TGTGCCAGCAGTCCACAGATTTATACCGGGGAGCTGTTTTTT. It encodes CASSPQIYTGELFF.

The genes are TRBV29-1 and TRBJ2-3, with 8 positions matching TRBD2. The CDR3 length is 15 residues. Germline V CDR1 and CDR2: SQVTM, ANQGSEA. The junction had 8 bases not matched to a gene; V was cut back by 4 bases and J by 2 bases. The chain's CDR3 is CSVVRSGGPTDTQYF. CDR3 DNA sequence: TGCAGCGTTGTAAGAAGCGGGGGACCCACAGATACGCAGTATTTT.

This clone was seen a single time. V and J are TRBV7-8 and TRBJ1-4; TRBD1 matches 9 bases. The CDR3 totals 14 residues. Trimming removed 5 bases from V and 6 bases from J; junction bases left unmatched: 4. Germline CDR1 is SGHVS and CDR2 is FQNEAQ. CDR3 residues: CASSHRGQDEKLFF. CDR3 in DNA: TGTGCCAGCAGCCACAGGGGGCAGGATGAAAAACTGTTTTTT.

V usage is TRBV7-6 and J usage is TRBJ2-2; D is undetermined. The CDR3 sequence is 13 residues long. V shed 1 base and J shed 8 bases, with 8 bases lying between them. CDR1 SGHVS and CDR2 FNYEAQ come from the germline V gene. CDR3 sequence reads: CASSLEGGGELFF. For the CDR3, the DNA is TGTGCCAGCAGCTTAGAAGGCGGAGGGGAGCTGTTTTTT.

V usage is TRBV7-6 and J usage is TRBJ2-3; weak D call: TRBD1 (6 bases). The V end was cut by 11 bases, the J end by 3 bases, with 9 bases between. Germline CDR1 and CDR2: SGHVS and FNYEAQ. The CDR3 runs to 11 residues. CDR3 amino acids: CACRGTDTQYF. The CDR3 nucleotides are TGTGCCTGTAGGGGGACAGATACGCAGTATTTT.

The genes are TRBV6-4 and TRBJ2-5; 7 bases fit TRBD1. Germline CDR1 reads MRHNA; CDR2 reads SNTAGT. The length of the CDR3 is 16 residues. With V trimmed by 0 bases and J by 1 base, 5 bases remained unmatched. This CDR3 is CASSDSTGVSQETQYF. The CDR3, as DNA: TGTGCCAGCAGTGACTCCACAGGGGTTTCCCAAGAGACCCAGTACTTC.

On this clone: The sample holds other DNA sequences that translate to the same CDR3. The CDR3 protein is CAWSPLQETQYF. CDR3 sequence (DNA): TGTGCCTGGAGTCCCCTTCAAGAGACCCAGTACTTC. The chain combines TRBV30 with TRBJ2-5; D unresolved. This CDR3 spans 12 amino acids. Germline V gives CDR1 GTSNPN, CDR2 SVGIG (reference sequence). V lost 2 bases and J lost 2, with 6 bases in between.